This record covers a single T cell receptor (beta chain). Its antigen remains unidentified. A read error may produce the germline difference seen at one junction end. The CDR3 covers 16 residues, taking in both the cysteine and the phenylalanine. The CDR3 DNA has 48 bases and is translated from base 1. In the germline V gene (reference sequence), CDR1 corresponds to SSHAT and CDR2 to FNYEAQ. The immunoSEQ assay, a bias-controlled multiplex PCR with V- and J-specific primers, was used to amplify TCR beta CDR3 regions from genomic DNA. A second PCR step added a proprietary barcode and Illumina adapter sequences to the CDR3 amplicons. An Illumina MiSeq instrument was used to sequence the CDR3 libraries. The authors' analysis ran thus. Export and quality control were performed with immunoSEQ Analyzer 3.0, and downstream analyses were performed with R Bioconductor and Immunarch. Only productive rearrangements in the normalized downsampled data set were used to calculate repertoire metrics. Pathologically expanded clonotypes were defined as those larger than 5 templates in the normalized cohort. The Inverse Simpson Index served as the measure of repertoire diversity. To capture all clonotypes, the CMV-specificity analyses were run on the non-normalized data set. TCRdb obtained this table from immuneACCESS and retained in-frame rearrangements with V and J assigned. These tables miss some clones; where compared with another copy, unresolved V genes account for less than half of the shortfall, and the remainder is unexplained. V, J and clone size were drawn from that table, and D and trimming were deduced from the DNA. Present in this sample are roughly 45,000 clones, about nine tenths of which were seen just once. Around 5.5% of the sample is held by the ten biggest clonotypes.

Reading the label with the study, this specimen's time point is: recipient sample about 28 days before transplant, after cytoreduction. Blood from recipients was drawn about 28 days before transplant and again at days 30, 100 and 180 after transplant. Nuclei Lysis Solution was used to extract genomic DNA from fresh or cryopreserved unfractionated peripheral blood mononuclear cells. This record belongs to a study of T cell clonotyping in hematopoietic cell transplantation listed by TCRdb under 2021. Regarding the complete study: Recipient samples taken before transplant were collected after cytoreduction. The study collected around 150 blood samples from 35 consecutive transplant recipients and their related donors. Recruitment of patients was conducted between 2015 and January 2017, and follow-up was continued until late 2020 or death.

Beyond this particular receptor, the publication reports: The sample size was limited, and CD4 and CD8 repertoire contributions could not be separated because cells were not sorted. Just a small fraction of recipient repertoires overlapped with donor repertoires, and more than 95% appeared de novo at the given depth. After transplant, TCR diversity in recipients dropped, and pathologically expanded clonotypes climbed progressively between day 30 and day 180. Inverse Simpson Index values from donors and from recipients before transplant predicted broader TCR repertoire diversity after transplant.

Here the sequenced sample was peripheral blood mononuclear cells, taken before stem cell transplant. This receptor chain uses TRBV7-7 and TRBJ2-2; the junction holds 10 bases that match TRBD2. The clonotype was recovered from a man aged 55 to 70 with biphenotypic leukemia. Some clones in this sample may be carry-over from other donors' samples. The DNA reads TGTGCTAGCAGCCCGGCTAGCGGGAGTTTCACCGGGGAGCTGTTTTTT. It is translated as CASSPASGSFTGELFF.